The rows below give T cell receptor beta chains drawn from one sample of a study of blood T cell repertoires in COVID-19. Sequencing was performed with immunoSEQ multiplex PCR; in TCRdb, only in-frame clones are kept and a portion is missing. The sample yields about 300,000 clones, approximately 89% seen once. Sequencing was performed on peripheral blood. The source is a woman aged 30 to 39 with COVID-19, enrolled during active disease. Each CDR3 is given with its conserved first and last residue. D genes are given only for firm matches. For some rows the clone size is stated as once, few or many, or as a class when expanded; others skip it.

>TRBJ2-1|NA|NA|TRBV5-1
CASSLGGAHYNEQFF
TGCGCCAGCAGCTTGGGCGGGGCGCACTACAATGAGCAGTTCTTC
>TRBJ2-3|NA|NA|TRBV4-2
CASSQGEADSGDTQYF
TGTGCCAGCAGCCAAGGAGAGGCGGACTCGGGCGATACGCAGTATTTT
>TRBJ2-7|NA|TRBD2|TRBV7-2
CASSDWTSGAYEQYF
TGTGCCAGCAGCGACTGGACTAGCGGGGCCTACGAGCAGTACTTC
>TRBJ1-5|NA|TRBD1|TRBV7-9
CASSLGTGVLQPQHF
TGTGCCAGCAGCTTGGGGACAGGGGTACTTCAGCCCCAGCATTTT
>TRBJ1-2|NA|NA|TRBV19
CASSSGLIYGYTF
TGTGCCAGTAGCTCAGGACTGATTTATGGCTACACCTTC
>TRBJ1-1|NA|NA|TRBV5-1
CASSLVRGNTEAFF
TGCGCCAGCAGCTTGGTAAGGGGAAACACTGAAGCTTTCTTT
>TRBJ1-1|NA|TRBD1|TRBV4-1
CASSHTPGQGDTEAFF
TGCGCCAGCAGCCATACGCCGGGACAGGGGGACACTGAAGCTTTCTTT
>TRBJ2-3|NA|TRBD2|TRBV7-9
CASSLGLADTQYF
TGTGCCAGCAGCTTAGGACTAGCGGATACGCAGTATTTT
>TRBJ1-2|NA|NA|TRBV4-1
CASSQVAGILYGYTF
TGCGCCAGCAGCCAAGTAGCCGGGATACTATATGGCTACACCTTC
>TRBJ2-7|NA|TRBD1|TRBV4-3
CASSQAMVQGAYEQYF
TGCGCCAGCAGCCAAGCTATGGTACAGGGGGCCTACGAGCAGTACTTC
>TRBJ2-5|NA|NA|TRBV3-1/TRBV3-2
CASSTRGNQETQYF
TGTGCCAGCAGCACACGGGGAAACCAAGAGACCCAGTACTTC
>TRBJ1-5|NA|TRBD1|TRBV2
CASSDLTGEPQHF
TGTGCCAGCAGTGACCTGACAGGGGAGCCCCAGCATTTT
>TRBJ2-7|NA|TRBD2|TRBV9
CASSVGTSGYEQYF
TGTGCCAGCAGCGTCGGGACTAGCGGCTACGAGCAGTACTTC
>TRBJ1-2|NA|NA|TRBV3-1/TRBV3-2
CASSQDFFSHTF
TGTGCCAGCAGCCAAGATTTTTTCTCCCACACCTTC
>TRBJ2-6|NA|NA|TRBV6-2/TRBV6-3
CASSDGQPYSGANVLTF
TGTGCCAGCAGTGATGGACAGCCGTACTCTGGGGCCAACGTCCTGACTTTC
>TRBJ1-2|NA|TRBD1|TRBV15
CATSSSDRVYGYTF
TGTGCCACCAGCAGCTCTGACAGGGTCTACGGCTACACCTTC
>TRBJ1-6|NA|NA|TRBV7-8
CASSPYSGSPLHF
TGTGCCAGCAGCCCCTACTCGGGATCACCCCTCCACTTT
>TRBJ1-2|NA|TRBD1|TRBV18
CASSPQGQANYGYTF
TGTGCCAGCTCACCCCAGGGACAGGCTAACTATGGCTACACCTTC
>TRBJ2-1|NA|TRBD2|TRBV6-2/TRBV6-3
CASSRRSASGGRLNEQFF
TGTGCCAGCAGCAGGAGGTCGGCTAGCGGGGGGAGGTTGAATGAGCAGTTCTTC
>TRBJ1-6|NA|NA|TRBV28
CASSPLSQSYNSPLHF
TGTGCCAGCAGCCCATTAAGCCAATCCTATAATTCACCCCTCCACTTT
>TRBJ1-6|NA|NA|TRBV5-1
CASSPDWGGRSPLHF
TGCGCCAGCAGCCCGGACTGGGGTGGACGGTCACCCCTCCACTTT
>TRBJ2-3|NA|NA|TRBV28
CASSSQGNTQYF
TGTGCCAGCAGTTCTCAGGGGAATACGCAGTATTTT
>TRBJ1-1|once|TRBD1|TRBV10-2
CATRTGGNTEAFF
TGCGCCACAAGGACAGGGGGGAACACTGAAGCTTTCTTT
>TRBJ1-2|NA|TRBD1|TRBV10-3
CAIRSGQADLSYTF
TGTGCCATCAGATCCGGACAGGCCGATCTGAGCTACACCTTC